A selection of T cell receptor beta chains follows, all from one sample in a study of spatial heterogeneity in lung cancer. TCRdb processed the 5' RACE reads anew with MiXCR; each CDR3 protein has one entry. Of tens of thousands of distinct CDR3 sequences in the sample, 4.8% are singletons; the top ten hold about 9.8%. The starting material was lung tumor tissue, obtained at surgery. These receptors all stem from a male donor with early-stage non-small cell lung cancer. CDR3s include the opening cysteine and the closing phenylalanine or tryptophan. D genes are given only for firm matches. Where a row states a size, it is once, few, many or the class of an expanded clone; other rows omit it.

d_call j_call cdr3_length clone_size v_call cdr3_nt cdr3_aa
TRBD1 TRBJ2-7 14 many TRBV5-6 TGTGCCAGCAGTTGGACAGGAAAATCGGGGGAGCAGTACTTC CASSWTGKSGEQYF
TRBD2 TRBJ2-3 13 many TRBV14 TGTGCCAGCAGCCAGATAGCGGGAGGCACGCAGTATTTT CASSQIAGGTQYF
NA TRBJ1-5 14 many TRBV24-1 TGTGCCACCAGCGCGGGGGCGGAGAATCAGCCCCAGCATTTT CATSAGAENQPQHF
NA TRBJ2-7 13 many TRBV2 TGTGCCAGCAGGGGGGGACTCAACTACGAGCAGTACTTC CASRGGLNYEQYF
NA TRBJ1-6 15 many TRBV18 TGTGCCAGCTCACCACAACGGGGCGTCGATTCACCCCTCCACTTT CASSPQRGVDSPLHF
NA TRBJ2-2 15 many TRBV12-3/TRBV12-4 TGTGCCAGCAGCGGTTGGGGGGCCGGCACCGGGGAGCTGTTTTTT CASSGWGAGTGELFF
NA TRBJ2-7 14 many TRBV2 TGTGCCAGCAGTTCACAGGGAGTTGGGTACGAGCAGTACTTC CASSSQGVGYEQYF
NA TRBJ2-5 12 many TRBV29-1 TGCAGCGTTAGTGGGGACCAAGAGACCCAGTACTTC CSVSGDQETQYF
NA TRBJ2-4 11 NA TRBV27 TGTGCCAGCAGTTCCAAAAACATTCAGTACTTC CASSSKNIQYF
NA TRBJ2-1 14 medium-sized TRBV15 TGTGCCACCAGCGGTTCCCGGGGGAACAATGAGCAGTTCTTC CATSGSRGNNEQFF
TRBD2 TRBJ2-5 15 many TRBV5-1 TGCGCCAGCAGGGGACCCGGGACTAGCGCAGAGACCCAGTACTTC CASRGPGTSAETQYF
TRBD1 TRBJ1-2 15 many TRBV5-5 TGTGCCAGCAGCTACACCGGGACAGATTACTATGGCTACACCTTC CASSYTGTDYYGYTF
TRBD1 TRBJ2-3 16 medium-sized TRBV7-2 TGTGCCAGCAGCCCCCAGAGAGGGGGCCGCACAGATACGCAGTATTTT CASSPQRGGRTDTQYF
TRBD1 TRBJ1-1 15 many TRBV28 TGTGCCAGCAGTTCCGTCTCGAAGGGGGCCACTGAAGCTTTCTTT CASSSVSKGATEAFF
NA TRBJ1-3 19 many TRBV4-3 TGCGCCAGCAGCCAGTACTTCCCCCCAGATTTCAACTCTGGAAACACCATATATTTT CASSQYFPPDFNSGNTIYF
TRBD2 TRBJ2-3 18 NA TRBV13 TGTGCCAGCAGCTTACGCCTAGCCGGGAGGGGGAGCACAGATACGCAGTATTTT CASSLRLAGRGSTDTQYF
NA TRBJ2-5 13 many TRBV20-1 TGCAGTGTCCACCCCCTGAGGGAGGAGACCCAGTACTTC CSVHPLREETQYF
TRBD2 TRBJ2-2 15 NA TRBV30 TGTGCCTGGAGTAACTTAGCGGGAGACACCGGGGAGCTGTTTTTT CAWSNLAGDTGELFF
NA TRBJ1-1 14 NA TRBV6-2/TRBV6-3 TGTGCCAGCAGTTACTCTTGGGCCATTACTGAAGCTTTCTTT CASSYSWAITEAFF
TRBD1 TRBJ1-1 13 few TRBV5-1 TGCGCCAGCAGCGGGGGACAGGGCACTGAAGCTTTCTTT CASSGGQGTEAFF
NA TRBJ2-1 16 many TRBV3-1 TGTGCCAGCAGCCAGTTACGGGACAACCCTTACAATGAGCAGTTCTTC CASSQLRDNPYNEQFF
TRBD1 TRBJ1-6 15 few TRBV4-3 TGCGCCAGCAGGGTTTCGGGGACAGAAAATTCACCCCTCCACTTT CASRVSGTENSPLHF
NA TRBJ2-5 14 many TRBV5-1 TGCGCCAGCAGCGCCCAGCCCAGCCAAGAGACCCAGTACTTC CASSAQPSQETQYF
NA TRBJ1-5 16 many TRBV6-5 TGTGCCAGCAGTTCACAAGGGCTCCATAGCAATCAGCCCCAGCATTTT CASSSQGLHSNQPQHF
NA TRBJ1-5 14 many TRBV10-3 TGTGCCACAAGGGGAGGGGATGGCAATCAGCCCCAGCATTTT CATRGGDGNQPQHF
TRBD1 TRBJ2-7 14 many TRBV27 TGTGCCAGCAGTTTTCGGACAGGGGGCTACGAGCAGTACTTC CASSFRTGGYEQYF
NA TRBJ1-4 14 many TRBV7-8 TGTGCCAGCAGCCCCATGGGGCATCAGGAAAAACTGTTTTTT CASSPMGHQEKLFF
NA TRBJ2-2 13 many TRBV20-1 TGCAGTGCTACAACGGAGAACACCGGGGAGCTGTTTTTT CSATTENTGELFF
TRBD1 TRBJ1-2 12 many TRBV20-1 TGCAGTGCTAGAGTGTGGACAGGTGGCTACACCTTC CSARVWTGGYTF